The 15 T cell receptor beta chains reported below all come from one sample, sequenced in a study of blood T cell repertoires in COVID-19 (TCRdb year 2020). Library preparation was by the immunoSEQ multiplex PCR assay. The immuneACCESS repertoire file appears here via TCRdb, limited to in-frame rearrangements. These files lack a portion of the clones; in checked studies, under half of the deficit traces to unresolved V genes, and the cause of the others is not known. This sample gives under 55,000 clones in total; approximately 80% of them show up just once. The ten largest make up about 3% of the sample. The sequencing sample was made of peripheral blood. These receptors all come from a man between 45 and 60 years old with acute or convalescent COVID-19.

The rearrangement joins TRBV11-2 to TRBJ2-5; no clear D. CDR1 is SGHAT and CDR2 is FQNNGV in the germline V gene. The CDR3 loop spans 15 amino acids. V was shortened by 5 bases and J by 2 bases, with 15 bases between the two germline ends. CDR3: CASSKPHPVQETQYF. The CDR3, as DNA: TGTGCCAGCAGCAAACCCCATCCGGTACAAGAGACCCAGTACTTC.

This chain uses TRBV7-9 with TRBJ2-7; 8 bases agree with TRBD1. Germline values: CDR1 SEHNR, CDR2 FQNEAQ (reference sequence). CDR3 length equals 14 residues. Germline trimming cut 5 bases from V and 3 bases from J; bases unmatched to any gene: 6. Written as DNA, the CDR3 is TGTGCCAGCAGCATAGAGGGACAGGACTACGAGCAGTACTTC. Amino acids: CASSIEGQDYEQYF.

V usage is TRBV9 and J usage is TRBJ1-2; the match to TRBD1 covers 10 bases. Germline CDR1 SGDLS, CDR2 YYNGEE. V lost 4 bases to trimming and J lost 1 base; unmatched junction nucleotides: 4. CDR3 length equals 15 residues. The CDR3 here is CASSPGQGVNYGYTF. The DNA of the CDR3 is TGTGCCAGCAGCCCCGGACAGGGGGTTAACTATGGCTACACCTTC.

The gene calls are TRBV24-1 and TRBJ2-3, with 8 bases fitting TRBD1. The length of the CDR3 is 12 residues. V trimming: 10 bases; J trimming: 4 bases; junction bases outside the gene matches: 3. Per the germline V gene, CDR1 is KGHDR and CDR2 is SFDVKD. The DNA of the CDR3 is TGTGCCACTGGACAGGGATCAGATACGCAGTATTTT. Protein: CATGQGSDTQYF.

CDR3 sequence reads: CASSLGRGQPQHF. CDR3 bases: TGTGCCAGCAGCTTAGGCCGAGGTCAGCCCCAGCATTTT. This chain uses TRBV13 with TRBJ1-5; D is uncertain. Germline V gene sequence: CDR1 PRHDT, CDR2 FYEKMQ (reference sequence). CDR3 length: 13 residues. With 0 bases removed from V and 6 bases from J, the gap between germline ends came to 6 bases.

The chain joins TRBV15 to TRBJ1-1; 8 positions agree with TRBD1. The CDR3 contains 13 residues. Germline assignment: CDR1 LNHNV and CDR2 YYDKDF (reference sequence). Trimming cost V 0 bases and J 10 bases; bases outside gene matches: 4. The CDR3 DNA reads as TGTGCCACCAGCAGAGACTCGGACAGGGCAGCTTTCTTT. Residues: CATSRDSDRAAFF.

V is TRBV4-1 and J is TRBJ2-5; D is unclear. The CDR3 contains 15 residues. V lost 1 base, J lost 2 bases, and 11 bases lay in between. Germline CDR1 reads MGHRA; CDR2 reads YSYEKL. CDR3 protein: CASSQVGIAQETQYF. The CDR3 DNA reads TGCGCCAGCAGCCAAGTGGGTATAGCTCAAGAGACCCAGTACTTC.

This chain uses TRBV9 with TRBJ2-5; 7 nucleotides line up with TRBD2. V gave up 3 bases and J gave up 5 bases; unmatched junction bases: 10. Looked up from germline, CDR1 is SGDLS and CDR2 is YYNGEE. This CDR3 has 15 amino acids. The CDR3 DNA follows: TGTGCCAGCAGCGCCCTCGGGGGGTCGGGGGAGACCCAGTACTTC. Residues: CASSALGGSGETQYF. The full variable domain, rest sourced from reference TRBV9 and TRBJ2-5, is DSGVTQTPKHLITATGQRVTLRCSPRSGDLSVYWYQQSLDQGLQFLIQYYNGEERAKGNILERFSAQQFPDLHSELNLSSLELGDSALYFCASSALGGSGETQYFGPGTRLLVL.

The chain uses TRBV1 and TRBJ2-1; TRBD2 was called by the table and not checked on the DNA. TRBV1 is reported as a pseudogene. The CDR3 sequence is 16 residues long. The CDR3 nucleotides read TGCACCAGCAGCCACCTAGCGGGAGTTTCCTACAATGAGCAGTTCTTC. Protein sequence: CTSSHLAGVSYNEQFF.

This sequence joins TRBV14 and TRBJ2-2, with TRBD1 matching 7 bases. Unmatched junction bases numbered 5, after V lost 0 bases and J lost 4 bases. Germline V gene data show CDR1 as SGHDN and CDR2 as FVKESK. The CDR3 totals 16 residues. Here the CDR3 reads CASSQEDRVGTGELFF. For the CDR3, the DNA is TGTGCCAGCAGCCAAGAAGACAGGGTTGGCACCGGGGAGCTGTTTTTT.

The chain carries TRBV24-1 and TRBJ2-3; tentatively, D is TRBD2 (7 bases). This CDR3 has 17 residues. CDR1 KGHDR and CDR2 SFDVKD come from the germline V gene. Trimming stripped 2 bases from V and 1 base from J, with 15 bases between. The CDR3 here is CATSDSGGRGRTDTQYF. In nucleotides, the CDR3 is TGTGCCACCAGTGATTCGGGGGGCCGGGGGCGCACAGATACGCAGTATTTT.

The chain combines TRBV11-2 with TRBJ2-3; D unresolved. V lost 1 base, J lost 5 bases, and 7 bases lay in between. The length of the CDR3 is 13 residues. CDR1 is SGHAT, CDR2 FQNNGV, per germline. The CDR3 here is CASSLGGKDTQYF. In DNA form, the CDR3 reads TGTGCCAGCAGCTTAGGCGGAAAAGATACGCAGTATTTT.

This clone occurred a few times. The chain recombines TRBV7-6 with TRBJ2-5; 8 nucleotides line up with TRBD2. Germline CDR1 SGHVS, CDR2 FNYEAQ. V trimming: 2 bases; J trimming: 2 bases; junction bases outside the gene matches: 13. The CDR3 contains 18 residues. This CDR3 is CASSLYRRSSGIQETQYF. The CDR3 bases are TGTGCCAGCAGCTTATACCGCCGGAGTAGCGGGATTCAAGAGACCCAGTACTTC.

This clone was picked up one time. The rearrangement links TRBV30 to TRBJ2-5; TRBD2 aligns across 11 bases. J lost 2 bases, V lost 0 bases, and 2 bases had no gene match. CDR1 and CDR2 from the germline V gene are GTSNPN and SVGIG (reference sequence). CDR3 size: 15 residues. DNA of the CDR3: TGTGCCTGGAGTGTAGGACTAGCGGGTCAAGAGACCCAGTACTTC. This encodes CAWSVGLAGQETQYF.

The rearrangement links TRBV6-1 to TRBJ2-7; possibly TRBD1 for D (5 bases). V was clipped by 2 bases and J by 3 bases, with 14 bases between them. The CDR3 is 15 amino acids. Germline loops: CDR1 MNHNS, CDR2 SASEGT. CDR3 loop: CASSESQGKNYEQYF. In DNA, the CDR3 is TGTGCCAGCAGTGAATCTCAGGGAAAGAACTACGAGCAGTACTTC.